The entry below describes one T cell receptor beta chain. These data come from a study of blood T cell repertoires in COVID-19. The CDR3 spans 14 residues. The V and J ends lost 3 bases and 3 bases respectively, with 12 bases between them. Germline CDR1 KGHSH, CDR2 LQKENI. Sequenced by immunoSEQ multiplex PCR; TCRdb stores in-frame clones only, minus some. The table includes approximately 250,000 clones, around 93% detected once. The clonotype was recovered from a man aged 40-55 years who had been exposed to COVID-19. The sample taken for sequencing was PBMCs or T cells enriched from blood (not recorded which). The chain combines TRBV18 with TRBJ2-7, with a tentative D call TRBD1 (6 bases). Here the CDR3 DNA reads TGTGCCAGCTCACCTCCGGGACAAGACTACGAGCAGTACTTC. It is translated as CASSPPGQDYEQYF.